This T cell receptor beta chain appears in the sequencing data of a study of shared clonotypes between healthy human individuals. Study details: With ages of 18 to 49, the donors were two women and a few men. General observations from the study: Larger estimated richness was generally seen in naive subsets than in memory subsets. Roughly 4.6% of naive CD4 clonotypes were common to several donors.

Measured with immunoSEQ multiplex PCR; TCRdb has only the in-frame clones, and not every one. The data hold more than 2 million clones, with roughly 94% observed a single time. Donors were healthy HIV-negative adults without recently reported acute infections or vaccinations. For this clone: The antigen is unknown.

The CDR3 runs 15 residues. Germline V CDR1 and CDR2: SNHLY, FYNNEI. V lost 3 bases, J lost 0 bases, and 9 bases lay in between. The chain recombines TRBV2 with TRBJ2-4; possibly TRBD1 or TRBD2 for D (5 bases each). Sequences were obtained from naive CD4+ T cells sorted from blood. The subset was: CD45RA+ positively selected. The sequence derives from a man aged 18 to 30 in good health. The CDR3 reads CASSESGLAKNIQYF. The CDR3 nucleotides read TGTGCCAGCAGTGAGTCGGGGCTAGCCAAAAACATTCAGTACTTC.